The present TCR beta chain was sequenced within a study of regulatory T cells in long-lasting Graves disease. Deletions cut 0 bases from V and 4 bases from J, with 10 bases between. Germline CDR1 reads MNHEY; CDR2 reads SVGAGI. This CDR3 spans 15 amino acids. Regarding time point: persistent/refractory GD, antithyroid drugs over 5 years with positive TRAb. TCR sequences were obtained from RNA taken from PBMCs. HTBI primers from iRepertoire and Arm-PCR of CDR3 regions yielded the TCR beta libraries. TCRdb called the multiplex PCR reads again in MiXCR, with one record for every CDR3 protein. In the table there are approximately 440,000 distinct CDR3 sequences, 20% to 25% of which are singletons.

The J gene is TRBJ1-5, the V gene TRBV6-5; D unclear. This specimen was peripheral blood mononuclear cells (PBMCs), taken when the disease was refractory, from a patient treated with antithyroid drugs. This TCR came from a female donor with Graves disease. The CDR3 reads CASSYSGIGNQPQHF. Written as DNA, the CDR3 is TGTGCCAGCAGTTACTCGGGTATCGGTAATCAGCCCCAGCATTTT.